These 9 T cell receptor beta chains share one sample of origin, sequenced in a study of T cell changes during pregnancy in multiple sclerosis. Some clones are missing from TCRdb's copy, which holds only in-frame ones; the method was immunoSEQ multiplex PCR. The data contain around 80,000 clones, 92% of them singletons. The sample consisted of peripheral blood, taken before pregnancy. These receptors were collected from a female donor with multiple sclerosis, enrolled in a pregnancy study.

CDR3 in DNA: TGTGCCAGCAGTTGGCCCCGTTGGGGCGCGAGTGATGAGCAGTTCTTC. Translated: CASSWPRWGASDEQFF. The V gene is TRBV7-8, the J gene TRBJ2-1; TRBD1 is a possible D gene (5 bases). V was trimmed by 6 bases and J by 8 bases, leaving 23 bases between them. Germline lookup yields CDR1 SGHVS and CDR2 FQNEAQ. This CDR3 is built from 16 residues.

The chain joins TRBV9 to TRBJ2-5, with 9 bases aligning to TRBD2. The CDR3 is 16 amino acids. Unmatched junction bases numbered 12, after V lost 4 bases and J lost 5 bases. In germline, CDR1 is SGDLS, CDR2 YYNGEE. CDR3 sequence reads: CASSFAPAGGGETQYF. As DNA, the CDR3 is TGTGCCAGCAGCTTCGCCCCTGCGGGAGGGGGGGAGACCCAGTACTTC.

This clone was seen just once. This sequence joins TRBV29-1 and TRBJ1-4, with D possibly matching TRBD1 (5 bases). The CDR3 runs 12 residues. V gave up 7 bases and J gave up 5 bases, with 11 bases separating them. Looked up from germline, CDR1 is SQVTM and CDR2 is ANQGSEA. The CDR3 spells CSGGTGNEKLFF. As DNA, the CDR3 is TGCAGCGGCGGGACGGGGAATGAAAAACTGTTTTTT.

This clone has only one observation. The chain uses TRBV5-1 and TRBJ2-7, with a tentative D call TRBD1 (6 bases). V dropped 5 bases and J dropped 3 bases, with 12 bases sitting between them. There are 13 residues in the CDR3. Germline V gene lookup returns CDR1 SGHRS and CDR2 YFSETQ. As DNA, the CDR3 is TGCGCCAGCAGTTATGACAGGTTCTACGAGCAGTACTTC. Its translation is CASSYDRFYEQYF.

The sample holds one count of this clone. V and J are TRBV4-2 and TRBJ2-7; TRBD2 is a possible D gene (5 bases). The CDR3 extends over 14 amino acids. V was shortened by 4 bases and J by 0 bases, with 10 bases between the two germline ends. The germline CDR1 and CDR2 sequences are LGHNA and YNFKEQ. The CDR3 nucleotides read TGTGCCAGCAGCCCAGGACTTGGCTCCTACGAGCAGTACTTC. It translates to CASSPGLGSYEQYF.

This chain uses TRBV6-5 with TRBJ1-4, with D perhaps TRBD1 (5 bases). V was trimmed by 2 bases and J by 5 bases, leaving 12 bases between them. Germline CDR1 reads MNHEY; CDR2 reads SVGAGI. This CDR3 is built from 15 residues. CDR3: CASSYRDSGNEKLFF. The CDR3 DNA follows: TGTGCCAGCAGTTACCGCGACAGCGGGAATGAAAAACTGTTTTTT.

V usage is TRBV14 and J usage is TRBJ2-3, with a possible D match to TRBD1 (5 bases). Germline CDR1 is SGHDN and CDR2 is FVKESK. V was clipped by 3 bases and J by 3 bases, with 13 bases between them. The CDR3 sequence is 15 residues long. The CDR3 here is CASSHDVQGTDTQYF. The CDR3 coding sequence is TGTGCCAGCAGCCACGATGTTCAGGGAACAGATACGCAGTATTTT. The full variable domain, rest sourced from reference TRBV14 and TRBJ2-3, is EAGVTQFPSHSVIEKGQTVTLRCDPISGHDNLYWYRRVMGKEIKFLLHFVKESKQDESGMPNNRFLAERTGGTYSTLKVQPAELEDSGVYFCASSHDVQGTDTQYFGPGTRLTVL.

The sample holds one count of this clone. The CDR3 DNA is TGCAGCGTTGAAGGCGGGTCAGACTCTTACGAGCAGTACTTC. Its translation: CSVEGGSDSYEQYF. The chain couples TRBV29-1 to TRBJ2-7, with D possibly being TRBD2 (5 bases). The CDR3 length is 14 residues. Germline-derived CDR1 and CDR2 are SQVTM and ANQGSEA. V lost 1 base and J lost 4, with 14 bases in between.

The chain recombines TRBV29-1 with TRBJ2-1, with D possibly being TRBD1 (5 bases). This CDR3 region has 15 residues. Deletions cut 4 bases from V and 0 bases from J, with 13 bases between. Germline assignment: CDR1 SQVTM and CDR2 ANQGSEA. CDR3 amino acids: CSVVPGDSSYNEQFF. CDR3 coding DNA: TGCAGCGTTGTCCCGGGTGACAGCTCCTACAATGAGCAGTTCTTC.